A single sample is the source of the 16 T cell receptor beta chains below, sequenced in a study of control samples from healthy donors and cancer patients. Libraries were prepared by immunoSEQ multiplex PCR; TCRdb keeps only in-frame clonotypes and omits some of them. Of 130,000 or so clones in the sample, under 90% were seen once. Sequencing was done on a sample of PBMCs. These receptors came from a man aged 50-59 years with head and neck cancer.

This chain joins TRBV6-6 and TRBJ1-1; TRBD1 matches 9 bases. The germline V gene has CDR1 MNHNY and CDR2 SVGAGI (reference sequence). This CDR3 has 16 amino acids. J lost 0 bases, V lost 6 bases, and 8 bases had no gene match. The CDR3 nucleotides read TGTGCCAGCAGAGCGGGACAGGGAGCGTTGAACACTGAAGCTTTCTTT. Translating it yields CASRAGQGALNTEAFF.

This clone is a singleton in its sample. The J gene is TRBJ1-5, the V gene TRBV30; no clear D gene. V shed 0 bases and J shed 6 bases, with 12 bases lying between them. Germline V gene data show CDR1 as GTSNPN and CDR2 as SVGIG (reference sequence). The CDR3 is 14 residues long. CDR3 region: CAWSVGVGSQPQHF. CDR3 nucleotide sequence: TGTGCCTGGAGTGTAGGAGTAGGGAGTCAGCCCCAGCATTTT.

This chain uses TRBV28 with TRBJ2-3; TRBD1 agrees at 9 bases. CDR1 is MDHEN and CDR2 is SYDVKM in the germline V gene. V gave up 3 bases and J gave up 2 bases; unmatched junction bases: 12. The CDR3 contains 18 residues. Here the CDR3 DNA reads TGTGCCAGCAGTTTCCCTAGCTTTGGACAGGGGTTCACAGATACGCAGTATTTT. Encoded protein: CASSFPSFGQGFTDTQYF.

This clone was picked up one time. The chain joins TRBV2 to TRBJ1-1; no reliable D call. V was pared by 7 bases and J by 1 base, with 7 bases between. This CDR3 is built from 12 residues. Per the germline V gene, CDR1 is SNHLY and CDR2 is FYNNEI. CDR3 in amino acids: CASIYRNTEAFF. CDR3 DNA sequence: TGTGCCAGCATATACAGGAACACTGAAGCTTTCTTT.

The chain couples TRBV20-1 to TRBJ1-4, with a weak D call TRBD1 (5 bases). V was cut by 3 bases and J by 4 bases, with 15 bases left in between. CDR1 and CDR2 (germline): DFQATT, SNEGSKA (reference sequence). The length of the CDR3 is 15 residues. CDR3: CSASRLGGSNEKLFF. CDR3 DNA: TGCAGTGCTAGTAGGCTCGGGGGAAGTAATGAAAAACTGTTTTTT.

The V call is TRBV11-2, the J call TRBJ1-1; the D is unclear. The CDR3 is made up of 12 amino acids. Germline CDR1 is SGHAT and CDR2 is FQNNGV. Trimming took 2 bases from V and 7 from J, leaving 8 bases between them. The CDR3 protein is CASSLSPVEAFF. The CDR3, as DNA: TGTGCCAGCAGCTTATCACCCGTTGAAGCTTTCTTT.

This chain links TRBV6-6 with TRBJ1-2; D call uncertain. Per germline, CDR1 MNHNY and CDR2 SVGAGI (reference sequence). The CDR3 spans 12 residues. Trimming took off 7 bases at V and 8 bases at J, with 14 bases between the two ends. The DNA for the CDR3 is TGTGCCAGCACGGGTGGAAGTCGGGGCTACACCTTC. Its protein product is CASTGGSRGYTF.

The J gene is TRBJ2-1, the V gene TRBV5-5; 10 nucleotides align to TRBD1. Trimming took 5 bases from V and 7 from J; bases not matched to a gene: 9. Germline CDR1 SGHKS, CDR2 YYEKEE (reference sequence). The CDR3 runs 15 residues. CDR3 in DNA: TGTGCCAGCAGATATGGGACAGGGGCTAAAAATGAGCAGTTCTTC. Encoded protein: CASRYGTGAKNEQFF.

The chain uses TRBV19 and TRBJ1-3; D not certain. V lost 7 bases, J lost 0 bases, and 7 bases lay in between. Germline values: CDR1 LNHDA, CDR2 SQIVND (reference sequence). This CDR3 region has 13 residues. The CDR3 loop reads CASKVLSGNTIYF. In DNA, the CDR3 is TGTGCCAGTAAGGTCCTCTCTGGAAACACCATATATTTT.

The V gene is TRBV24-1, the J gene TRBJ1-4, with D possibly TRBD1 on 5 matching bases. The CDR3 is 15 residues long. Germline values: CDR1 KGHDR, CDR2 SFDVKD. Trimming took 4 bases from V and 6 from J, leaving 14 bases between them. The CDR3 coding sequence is TGTGCCACCAGTGACCCCGGGACGGAGGATGAAAAACTGTTTTTT. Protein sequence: CATSDPGTEDEKLFF.

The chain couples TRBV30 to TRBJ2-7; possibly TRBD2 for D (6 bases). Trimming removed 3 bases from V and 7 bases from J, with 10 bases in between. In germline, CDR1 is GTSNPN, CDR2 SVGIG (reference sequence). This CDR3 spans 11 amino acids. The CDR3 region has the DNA TGTGCCTGGAGCCCCGGGGGAGAGCAGTACTTC. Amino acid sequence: CAWSPGGEQYF.

The CDR3 DNA reads as TGTGCCAGCAGTGCGGTGAGACTAGCGGGAGGTGGTGAGCAGTTCTTC. It specifies CASSAVRLAGGGEQFF. This chain connects TRBV2 to TRBJ2-1, with 13 positions matching TRBD2. The CDR3 contains 16 residues. J gave up 9 bases and V 4 bases, and 9 bases lay outside the gene matches. In germline, CDR1 is SNHLY, CDR2 FYNNEI.

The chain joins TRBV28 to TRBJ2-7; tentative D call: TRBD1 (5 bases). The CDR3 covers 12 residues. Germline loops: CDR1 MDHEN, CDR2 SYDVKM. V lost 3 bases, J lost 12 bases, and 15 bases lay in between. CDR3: CASSLEQGNGYF. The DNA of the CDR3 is TGTGCCAGCAGTTTGGAGCAGGGAAATGGGTACTTC. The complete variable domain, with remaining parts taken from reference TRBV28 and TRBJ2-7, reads DVKVTQSSRYLVKRTGEKVFLECVQDMDHENMFWYRQDPGLGLRLIYFSYDVKMKEKGDIPEGYSVSREKKERFSLILESASTNQTSMYLCASSLEQGNGYFGPGTRLTVT.

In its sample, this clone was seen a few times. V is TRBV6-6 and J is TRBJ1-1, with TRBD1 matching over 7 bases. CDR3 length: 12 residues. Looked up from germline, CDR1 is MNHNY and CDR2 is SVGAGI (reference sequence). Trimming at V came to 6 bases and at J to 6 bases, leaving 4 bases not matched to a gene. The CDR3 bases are TGTGCCAGCAGCCAGGGGGGGTCTGAAGCTTTCTTT. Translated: CASSQGGSEAFF.

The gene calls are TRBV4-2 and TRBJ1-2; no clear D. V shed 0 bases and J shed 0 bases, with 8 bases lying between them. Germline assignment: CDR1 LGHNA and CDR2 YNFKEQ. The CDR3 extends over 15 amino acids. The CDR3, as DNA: TGTGCCAGCAGCCAAGAAAAAACACCTAACTATGGCTACACCTTC. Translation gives CASSQEKTPNYGYTF.

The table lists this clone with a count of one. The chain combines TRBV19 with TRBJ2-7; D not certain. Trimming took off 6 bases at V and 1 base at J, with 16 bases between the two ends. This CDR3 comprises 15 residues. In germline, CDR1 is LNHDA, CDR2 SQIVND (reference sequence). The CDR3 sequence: CASRYFYMGSYEQYF. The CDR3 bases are TGTGCCAGTAGGTACTTCTACATGGGTTCCTACGAGCAGTACTTC.